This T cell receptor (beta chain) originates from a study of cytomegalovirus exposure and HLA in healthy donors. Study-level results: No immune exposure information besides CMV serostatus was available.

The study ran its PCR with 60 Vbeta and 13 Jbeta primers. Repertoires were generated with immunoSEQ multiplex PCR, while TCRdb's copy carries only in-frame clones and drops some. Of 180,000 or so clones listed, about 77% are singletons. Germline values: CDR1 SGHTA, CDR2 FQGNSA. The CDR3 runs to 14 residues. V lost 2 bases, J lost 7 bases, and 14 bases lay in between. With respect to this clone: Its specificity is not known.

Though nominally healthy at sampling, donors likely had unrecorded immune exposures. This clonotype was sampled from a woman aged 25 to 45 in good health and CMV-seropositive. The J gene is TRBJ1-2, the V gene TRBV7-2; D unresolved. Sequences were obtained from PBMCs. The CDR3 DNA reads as TGTGCCAGCAGCTTATTCCGGGATGTGGGTGGCTACACCTTC. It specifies CASSLFRDVGGYTF.